This T cell receptor (beta chain) was captured by sequencing in a study of blood T cell repertoires in COVID-19. Across the whole study: Samples came from the United States, Italy and Spain, spanning acute and convalescent COVID-19.

Per the authors' pipeline: Researchers report that nucleated cell counts were estimated from reference gene primer amplification. Here immunoSEQ multiplex PCR was the method, and the copy in TCRdb shows in-frame clones only, minus some. V, J and clone size derive from that table, while D and trimming were established from the DNA sequence. The profile shows 110,000 to 150,000 clones, 75% to 90% of them singletons. Germline V gives CDR1 SGHNT, CDR2 YENEEA. The CDR3 contains 15 residues. Trimming at V came to 5 bases and at J to 5 bases, leaving 5 bases not matched to a gene. This clonotype originated in a man between 65 and 85 years old who had recovered from COVID-19. Source material: peripheral blood. V and J are TRBV11-3 and TRBJ2-3; 12 bases map to TRBD1. CDR3 loop: CASSTGQGAIDTQYF. The DNA for the CDR3 is TGTGCCAGCAGCACGGGACAGGGGGCAATAGATACGCAGTATTTT. Filled out from reference TRBV11-3 and TRBJ2-3, the complete variable domain reads EAGVVQSPRYKIIEKKQPVAFWCNPISGHNTLYWYLQNLGQGPELLIRYENEEAVDDSQLPKDRFSAERLKGVDSTLKIQPAELGDSAVYLCASSTGQGAIDTQYFGPGTRLTVL.